The 30 T cell receptor beta chains listed next were all sequenced from one sample in a study of blood T cell repertoires in COVID-19. Profiled with immunoSEQ multiplex PCR; TCRdb holds only in-frame clones, not every one. The sample shows roughly 130,000 clones, more than 70% of them seen only once. The specimen was peripheral blood. These receptors all come from a man between 65 and 85 years old with acute or convalescent COVID-19.

V usage is TRBV28 and J usage is TRBJ1-5; possible D gene TRBD1, 5 bases. Germline V gives CDR1 MDHEN, CDR2 SYDVKM. The V gene lost 5 bases and the J gene lost 7 bases, with 18 bases spanning the gap. This CDR3 comprises 15 residues. The CDR3 reads CASSIQEKGRQPQHF. The CDR3 DNA sequence: TGTGCCAGCAGTATACAGGAAAAGGGGAGGCAGCCCCAGCATTTT.

This chain links TRBV5-6 with TRBJ1-4; D is ambiguous. The CDR3 runs 15 residues. Germline V CDR1 and CDR2: SGHDT, YYEEEE. The V and J ends lost 6 bases and 3 bases respectively, with 15 bases between them. The CDR3 sequence is CASTLSARPNEKLFF. The DNA of the CDR3 is TGTGCCAGCACCCTATCCGCCAGGCCTAATGAAAAACTGTTTTTT.

The chain couples TRBV20-1 to TRBJ1-5, with 7 bases that match TRBD1. This CDR3 region has 16 residues. V shed 3 bases and J 1 base; nucleotides not matched to a gene: 9. Germline V gene lookup returns CDR1 DFQATT and CDR2 SNEGSKA (reference sequence). CDR3 in DNA: TGCAGTGCTAGTATGCTAACAGGGGCGAGCAATCAGCCCCAGCATTTT. Protein sequence: CSASMLTGASNQPQHF.

This clone was observed once. The rearrangement joins TRBV18 to TRBJ2-7, with 7 bases matching TRBD1. Trimming removed 1 base from V and 2 bases from J; junction bases left unmatched: 5. CDR1 is KGHSH, CDR2 LQKENI, per germline. This CDR3 is 15 amino acids long. As DNA, the CDR3 is TGTGCCAGCTCACCACAGAGGGACAGTCCCTACGAGCAGTACTTC. It yields the protein CASSPQRDSPYEQYF.

This chain connects TRBV7-3 to TRBJ1-2, with 11 bases fitting TRBD1. The CDR3 covers 13 residues. Per the germline V gene, CDR1 is SGHTA and CDR2 is FQGTGA. V dropped 5 bases and J dropped 7; count of bases not matched to a gene: 3. CDR3 in amino acids: CASSTGTGGGYTF. The CDR3 DNA reads as TGTGCCAGCAGCACCGGGACAGGGGGTGGCTACACCTTC.

The rearrangement links TRBV14 to TRBJ2-3; D is unclear. The CDR3 has 13 amino acids. CDR1 is SGHDN and CDR2 is FVKESK in the germline V gene. The V end was cut by 4 bases, the J end by 0 bases, with 5 bases between. CDR3 sequence: CASSRGSTDTQYF. In DNA, the CDR3 is TGTGCCAGCAGCCGCGGTAGCACAGATACGCAGTATTTT.

This chain links TRBV6-5 with TRBJ2-1, with 10 bases aligning to TRBD2. The V and J ends lost 7 bases and 8 bases, in that order; junction bases with no gene match: 5. The CDR3 covers 13 residues. The V gene's germline CDR1 is MNHEY and CDR2 SVGAGI. Here the CDR3 reads CASTLAGEDEQFF. The CDR3 DNA is TGTGCCAGCACCCTAGCGGGGGAGGATGAGCAGTTCTTC.

This chain links TRBV19 with TRBJ1-2, with 8 bases identical to TRBD1. V shed 5 bases, J shed 5 bases, and the junction held 10 bases outside the gene matches. There are 15 residues in the CDR3. CDR1 and CDR2 from the germline V gene are LNHDA and SQIVND (reference sequence). CDR3 region: CASSPRGQEPYGYTF. The CDR3 DNA reads as TGTGCCAGTAGTCCCCGGGGACAGGAGCCTTATGGCTACACCTTC.

The chain couples TRBV6-5 to TRBJ1-2, with TRBD1 matching over 8 bases. Germline V CDR1 and CDR2: MNHEY, SVGAGI. The CDR3 is 14 amino acids. V shed 7 bases and J 6 bases; nucleotides not matched to a gene: 10. CDR3 in DNA: TGTGCCAGCACCAGGGGACAGGCCTCTCATGGCTACACCTTC. It is translated as CASTRGQASHGYTF.

The chain employs TRBV2 and TRBJ1-6; D gene unclear. Germline V CDR1 and CDR2: SNHLY, FYNNEI. V was clipped by 4 bases and J by 0 bases, with 10 bases between them. This CDR3 comprises 16 residues. CDR3 loop: CASSGRESSYNSPLHF. The CDR3 nucleotides are TGTGCCAGCAGTGGTCGGGAGAGCTCCTATAATTCACCCCTCCACTTT.

The chain carries TRBV9 and TRBJ2-4; D is possibly TRBD2 (5 bases). This CDR3 spans 14 amino acids. V was cut by 0 bases and J by 10 bases, with 14 bases left in between. Germline loops: CDR1 SGDLS, CDR2 YYNGEE. CDR3 region: CASSVADYSPIQYF. The CDR3, as DNA: TGTGCCAGCAGCGTAGCCGACTACTCACCTATTCAGTACTTC.

The chain couples TRBV14 to TRBJ2-3; D remains unclear. Germline CDR1 SGHDN, CDR2 FVKESK. This CDR3 spans 12 amino acids. V was cut by 2 bases and J by 5 bases, with 5 bases left in between. The CDR3 DNA is TGTGCCAGCAGCCAACTTAAAGATACGCAGTATTTT. Its translation: CASSQLKDTQYF.

V and J are TRBV27 and TRBJ2-7; TRBD1 matches at 8 bases. The CDR3 is made up of 14 amino acids. Trimming removed 5 bases from V and 1 base from J; junction bases left unmatched: 4. Germline V gene data show CDR1 as MNHEY and CDR2 as SMNVEV (reference sequence). In DNA form, the CDR3 reads TGTGCCAGCAGTCGACAGGGGCCTTCCTACGAGCAGTACTTC. Translated: CASSRQGPSYEQYF.

The chain combines TRBV18 with TRBJ2-1; 12 nucleotides match TRBD2. Per germline, CDR1 KGHSH and CDR2 LQKENI. Trimming cost V 3 bases and J 9 bases; bases outside gene matches: 6. This CDR3 comprises 15 residues. CDR3 residues: CASSPASGGVGEQFF. CDR3 bases: TGTGCCAGCTCACCCGCTAGCGGGGGGGTGGGTGAGCAGTTCTTC.

In this sample, this clone turned up a few times. The chain employs TRBV7-9 and TRBJ1-2, with 8 bases identical to TRBD1. Per germline, CDR1 SEHNR and CDR2 FQNEAQ (reference sequence). CDR3 length: 15 residues. V was clipped by 5 bases and J by 4 bases; unmatched bases: 9. CDR3 protein: CASSPMGQALYGYTF. In DNA form, the CDR3 reads TGTGCCAGCAGCCCTATGGGACAGGCCCTCTATGGCTACACCTTC. Using reference TRBV7-9 and TRBJ1-2 for the parts outside the CDR3, the full variable domain is DTGVSQNPRHKITKRGQNVTFRCDPISEHNRLYWYRQTLGQGPEFLTYFQNEAQLEKSRLLSDRFSAERPKGSFSTLEIQRTEQGDSAMYLCASSPMGQALYGYTFGSGTRLTVV.

The chain is built from TRBV6-5 and TRBJ1-1; D is perhaps TRBD1 (5 bases). The V end was cut by 8 bases, the J end by 0 bases, with 16 bases between. Looked up from germline, CDR1 is MNHEY and CDR2 is SVGAGI. The CDR3 loop spans 15 amino acids. The CDR3 protein is CASPTLSGLNTEAFF. In nucleotides, the CDR3 is TGTGCCAGCCCTACGCTGTCAGGGTTGAACACTGAAGCTTTCTTT.

This clone was counted only a few times. This chain links TRBV10-3 with TRBJ2-5, with D unclear. The germline V gene has CDR1 ENHRY and CDR2 SYGVKD. The CDR3 is 12 amino acids. CDR3 in amino acids: CAIGTPGETQYF. In nucleotides, the CDR3 is TGTGCGATCGGAACTCCCGGGGAGACCCAGTACTTC.

The rearrangement links TRBV5-1 to TRBJ1-2; 8 nucleotides align to TRBD1. The CDR3 extends over 14 amino acids. Per germline, CDR1 SGHRS and CDR2 YFSETQ. V trimming: 4 bases; J trimming: 4 bases; junction bases outside the gene matches: 6. The CDR3 sequence: CASSTGQASYGYTF. DNA of the CDR3: TGCGCCAGCAGCACGGGACAGGCGAGCTATGGCTACACCTTC.

The rearrangement links TRBV4-1 to TRBJ2-5, with 10 bases lining up with TRBD1. Germline V CDR1 and CDR2: MGHRA, YSYEKL. The CDR3 is 15 residues long. The V and J ends lost 3 bases and 5 bases, in that order; junction bases with no gene match: 6. The CDR3 coding sequence is TGCGCCAGCAGCCAGTCCGGGACAGGGGCGGAGACCCAGTACTTC. Translating it yields CASSQSGTGAETQYF.

The chain employs TRBV5-1 and TRBJ2-7, with a weak D call TRBD1 (6 bases). Germline V gene sequence: CDR1 SGHRS, CDR2 YFSETQ. V was cut by 3 bases and J by 4 bases, with 11 bases left in between. The CDR3 contains 13 residues. The CDR3 is CASSSGGIYEQYF. The CDR3 DNA reads as TGCGCCAGCAGCTCTGGGGGCATTTACGAGCAGTACTTC.

This clone was detected only once. V gene TRBV28 combines with J gene TRBJ2-7; maybe TRBD2 (5 bases). The germline gives CDR1 MDHEN, CDR2 SYDVKM. The CDR3 is 12 amino acids. V shed 8 bases and J shed 6 bases, with 14 bases lying between them. The CDR3 DNA is TGTGCCAGCCTCGGGGTAAAACGCGAGCAGTACTTC. As protein: CASLGVKREQYF. Complete variable domain (other parts from reference TRBV28 and TRBJ2-7): DVKVTQSSRYLVKRTGEKVFLECVQDMDHENMFWYRQDPGLGLRLIYFSYDVKMKEKGDIPEGYSVSREKKERFSLILESASTNQTSMYLCASLGVKREQYFGPGTRLTVT.

The rearrangement links TRBV25-1 to TRBJ1-2; D is undetermined. The CDR3 covers 13 residues. V was shortened by 4 bases and J by 0 bases, with 6 bases between the two germline ends. Per germline, CDR1 MGHDK and CDR2 SYGVNS. In DNA, the CDR3 is TGTGCCAGCAGTGTGGCCACTAACTATGGCTACACCTTC. It is translated as CASSVATNYGYTF.

The gene calls are TRBV6-6 and TRBJ1-3; 9 bases match TRBD1. This CDR3 region has 14 residues. Losses at the gene ends were 6 bases for V and 7 bases for J; bases not matched to a gene: 7. Per germline, CDR1 MNHNY and CDR2 SVGAGI (reference sequence). The CDR3 sequence: CASSNLQGANTIYF. CDR3 DNA: TGTGCCAGCAGCAATCTACAGGGGGCTAACACCATATATTTT.

The CDR3 here is CASSPYVDSPEGYTF. CDR3 DNA: TGCGCCAGCAGTCCTTACGTCGACAGCCCGGAGGGCTACACCTTC. This chain links TRBV5-1 with TRBJ1-2, with D possibly matching TRBD1 (5 bases). The germline V and J ends were trimmed by 5 bases and 8 bases, with 22 bases remaining between them. The CDR3 runs to 15 residues. Per germline, CDR1 SGHRS and CDR2 YFSETQ.

The rearrangement joins TRBV29-1 to TRBJ1-1, with TRBD1 matching over 7 bases. This CDR3 has 12 residues. Germline CDR1 reads SQVTM; CDR2 reads ANQGSEA. V was pared by 7 bases and J by 0 bases, with 2 bases of the junction left unmatched. CDR3 nucleotide sequence: TGCAGCGGGGGACAGATGAACACTGAAGCTTTCTTT. Its protein product is CSGGQMNTEAFF.

This clone came up once. V and J are TRBV5-1 and TRBJ2-5, with a tentative D call TRBD1 (6 bases). Germline lookup yields CDR1 SGHRS and CDR2 YFSETQ. Trimming took off 4 bases at V and 5 bases at J, with 15 bases between the two ends. The CDR3 is 14 amino acids. CDR3 nucleotides: TGCGCCAGCAGCAGAGAACAGGGCCGGGAGACCCAGTACTTC. This encodes CASSREQGRETQYF. The complete variable domain, with remaining parts taken from reference TRBV5-1 and TRBJ2-5, reads KAGVTQTPRYLIKTRGQQVTLSCSPISGHRSVSWYQQTPGQGLQFLFEYFSETQRNKGNFPGRFSGRQFSNSRSEMNVSTLELGDSALYLCASSREQGRETQYFGPGTRLLVL.

This clone is a singleton in its sample. This chain uses TRBV19 with TRBJ1-2, with D tentatively TRBD1 (6 bases). Trimming left V 3 bases short and J 7 bases short, with 15 bases between. The CDR3 has 14 residues. Germline CDR1 reads LNHDA; CDR2 reads SQIVND (reference sequence). CDR3 DNA: TGTGCCAGTAGTATGACGGCAGGGGTTGGTGGCTACACCTTC. It translates to CASSMTAGVGGYTF.

The chain recombines TRBV11-2 with TRBJ2-7; D is unresolved. V shed 4 bases and J shed 3 bases, with 4 bases lying between them. Germline-derived CDR1 and CDR2 are SGHAT and FQNNGV. CDR3 size: 11 residues. The CDR3, as DNA: TGTGCCAGCAGCTCTATCTACGAGCAGTACTTC. This codes for CASSSIYEQYF.

The chain recombines TRBV4-1 with TRBJ1-1; no reliable D call. CDR3 length: 14 residues. In germline, CDR1 is MGHRA, CDR2 YSYEKL. The ends were cut back, 1 base at V and 8 bases at J, with 14 bases in the middle. The CDR3 DNA reads as TGCGCCAGCAGCCAAGTTTCAATCACTTCCGAAGCTTTCTTT. Its protein is CASSQVSITSEAFF.

This clone occurred once. The chain joins TRBV9 to TRBJ1-2; D is ambiguous. This CDR3 comprises 12 residues. Germline V lookup: CDR1 SGDLS, CDR2 YYNGEE. V was clipped by 4 bases and J by 0 bases, with 4 bases between them. CDR3 sequence: CASSLSNYGYTF. CDR3 DNA sequence: TGTGCCAGCAGCCTATCTAACTATGGCTACACCTTC.